This section outlines one T cell receptor beta chain sequence together with its context. No cognate antigen has been identified for it. No much larger clone exists at a distance of one base, and base qualities are not known. Library prep was done by the immunoSEQ multiplex PCR assay. Deep sequencing of rearranged TCR beta loci, alongside multiparametric flow cytometry, was used to profile T cell repertoires. TCRdb took over this immuneACCESS table, retaining in-frame rearrangements with V and J assigned. Such tables are incomplete; in checked studies, under half of the missing clones stem from an unresolved V gene, and the remainder is unexplained. This sample is represented by some 27,000 clones; 81% of them were singletons. Clones ranked in the top ten supply under 35% of the sample. The CDR3 goes from the cysteine to the phenylalanine over 13 residues. Only CDR3 DNA is held: 39 bases, read in frame from base 1. CDR1 and CDR2, per the germline V gene, are SGHRS and YFSETQ. Trimming takes 3 bases off V and 4 bases off J; junction bases not matched to a gene: 2.

The sample comes from a study of lymphopenia after photon versus proton radiotherapy (dated by TCRdb to about 2019). About the study as a whole: Photon and proton radiation therapy were compared by the study for their immunological effects in patients with gastrointestinal tumors who developed high-grade lymphopenia. A cohort of under 25 patients with gastrointestinal tumors who received either photon or proton therapy and subsequently developed lymphopenia was included. The goal of the study was to describe how the two radiation modalities differ in their effects on the immune system.

On the study overall, not on this receptor specifically: The survival association was assessed only in patients who died, and better survival with proton therapy was presented by the authors as a possibility rather than a demonstrated result. Across the cohort, among patients who died, a greater drop in TCR diversity after the nadir was inversely correlated with overall survival time. Proton-treated patients stayed relatively stable during treatment, while photon-treated patients lost naive T cells and TCR diversity and gained effector/memory populations. After the lymphocyte count nadir, oligoclonal expansion, especially of CD8+ Temra cells, was observed in photon-treated repertoires, and the drop in diversity was driven by this expansion.

The material was peripheral blood, obtained from a patient treated with photon-based radiotherapy. The chain is assembled from TRBV5-1 and TRBJ2-3; TRBD1 fits 7 bases in the junction. The source is a man between 45 and 60 years old with gastric cancer. The base sequence is TGCGCCAGCAGCTCGGGACAGTCAGATACGCAGTATTTT. Translated, this is CASSSGQSDTQYF.